The rows below give T cell receptor beta chains drawn from one sample of a study of blood T cell repertoires in COVID-19. TCRdb's copy holds only in-frame clones and misses some; the assay was immunoSEQ multiplex PCR. The table lists around 170,000 clones, about 88% of them singletons, with 0.58% in the top ten. Input material: peripheral blood. These receptor sequences come from a man in his 60s with COVID-19, enrolled during active disease. The CDR3 runs from the conserved cysteine through the conserved F or W. D genes are given only for firm matches. Some rows have no size entry. The others give once, few or many, or a class for an expanded clone.

V gene	D gene	clone size	J gene	CDR3 length	CDR3 DNA	CDR3 protein
TRBV7-6	TRBD1	-	TRBJ2-1	11	TGTGCCAGCAGCTTCGACAGGGTGGGGTTCTTC	CASSFDRVGFF
TRBV28	-	-	TRBJ2-4	15	TGTGCCAGCAGTTCCCCTAGCAAGGCCAAAAACATTCAGTACTTC	CASSSPSKAKNIQYF
TRBV11-3	TRBD1	-	TRBJ2-3	16	TGTGCCAGCAGCCCAGACAGGGGGCGCTTAACAGATACGCAGTATTTT	CASSPDRGRLTDTQYF
TRBV6-6	-	-	TRBJ2-2	14	TGTGCCAGCAAGGACAACCCGAACACCGGGGAGCTGTTTTTT	CASKDNPNTGELFF
TRBV7-2	-	-	TRBJ1-4	13	TGTGCCAGCAGCTTAGTCCAGGGAGAAAAACTGTTTTTT	CASSLVQGEKLFF
TRBV6-1	-	-	TRBJ2-1	15	TGTGCCAGCAGTGAAGCGCTAGCTAGGTTCAATGAGCAGTTCTTC	CASSEALARFNEQFF
TRBV5-6	-	-	TRBJ1-2	17	TGTGCCAGCAGTACAATAACGACGAGGGCCATTGGATATGGCTACACCTTC	CASSTITTRAIGYGYTF
TRBV10-3	TRBD1	once	TRBJ1-1	14	TGTGCCATCAGTGACAGGGGGGAGGCTTCGGAAGCTTTCTTT	CAISDRGEASEAFF
TRBV7-8	-	once	TRBJ2-1	13	TGTGCCAGCAGCTTTAGCTCCTACAATGAGCAGTTCTTC	CASSFSSYNEQFF
TRBV15	-	-	TRBJ2-1	13	TGTGCCACCAGCAGAGACAGGGTGAGTGAGCAGTTCTTC	CATSRDRVSEQFF
TRBV7-9	TRBD1	-	TRBJ1-2	17	TGTGCCAGCAGCCCTGACATGGGACAGCTCTCTGACTATGGCTACACCTTC	CASSPDMGQLSDYGYTF
TRBV7-3	-	-	TRBJ1-1	13	TGTGCCAGCAGCCAACAGGAGAACACTGAAGCTTTCTTT	CASSQQENTEAFF
TRBV29-1	-	-	TRBJ2-5	13	TGCAGCGTTGAGGTCACAGGCCCGGAGACCCAGTACTTC	CSVEVTGPETQYF
TRBV11-2	-	-	TRBJ1-1	12	TGTGCCAGCAGCTTAGGTATCGGGGAAGCTTTCTTT	CASSLGIGEAFF
TRBV30	TRBD1	few	TRBJ1-5	15	TGTGCCTGGGGTACCCCAGGGGGCCCTTATCAGCCCCAGCATTTT	CAWGTPGGPYQPQHF
TRBV6-5	TRBD1	-	TRBJ1-1	14	TGTGCCAGCAGTTACGACAGGGGGCAGACTGAAGCTTTCTTT	CASSYDRGQTEAFF
TRBV3-1/TRBV3-2	-	once	TRBJ2-5	14	TGTGCCAGCAGCCAAGGGAGGGGGCGCAAGACCCAGTACTTC	CASSQGRGRKTQYF
TRBV27	TRBD1	-	TRBJ1-5	14	TGTGCCAGCAGTTCACAGGGGGCAGGTCAGCCCCAGCATTTT	CASSSQGAGQPQHF
TRBV27	TRBD1	-	TRBJ1-1	13	TGTGCCAGCAGTTTTGGACAGGCCCTTGAAGCTTTCTTT	CASSFGQALEAFF
TRBV19	-	-	TRBJ1-1	15	TGTGCCAGTAGTCCGCGGGGGGGGGCCGACACTGAAGCTTTCTTT	CASSPRGGADTEAFF
TRBV7-2	-	-	TRBJ2-7	14	TGTGCCAGCAGCTTAGAGGGGGGGGACTACGAGCAGTACTTC	CASSLEGGDYEQYF
TRBV7-7	-	-	TRBJ2-1	15	TGTGCTAGCAGCCAGGGGGGACAGTCCTACAATGAGCAGTTCTTC	CASSQGGQSYNEQFF